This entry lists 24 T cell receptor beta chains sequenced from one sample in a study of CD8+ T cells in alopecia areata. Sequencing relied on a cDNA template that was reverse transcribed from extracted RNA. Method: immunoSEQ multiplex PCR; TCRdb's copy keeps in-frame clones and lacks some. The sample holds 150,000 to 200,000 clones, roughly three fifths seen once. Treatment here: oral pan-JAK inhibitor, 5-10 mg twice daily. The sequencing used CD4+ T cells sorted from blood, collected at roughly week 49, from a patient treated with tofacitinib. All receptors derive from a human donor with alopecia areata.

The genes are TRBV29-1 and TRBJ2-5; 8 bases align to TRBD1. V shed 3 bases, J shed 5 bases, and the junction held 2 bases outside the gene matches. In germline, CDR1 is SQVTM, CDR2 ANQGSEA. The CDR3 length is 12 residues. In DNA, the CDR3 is TGCAGCGTTGATCGACAGGGGGAGACCCAGTACTTC. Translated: CSVDRQGETQYF. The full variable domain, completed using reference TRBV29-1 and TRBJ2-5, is SAVISQKPSRDICQRGTSLTIQCQVDSQVTMMFWYRQQPGQSLTLIATANQGSEATYESGFVIDKFPISRPNLTFSTLTVSNMSPEDSSIYLCSVDRQGETQYFGPGTRLLVL.

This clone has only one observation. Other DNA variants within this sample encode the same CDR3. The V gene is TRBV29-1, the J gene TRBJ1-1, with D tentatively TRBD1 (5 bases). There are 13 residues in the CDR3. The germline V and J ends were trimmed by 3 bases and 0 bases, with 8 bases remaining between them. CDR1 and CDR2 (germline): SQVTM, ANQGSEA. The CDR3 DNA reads TGCAGCGTTGAGAGGGGCATGAACACTGAAGCTTTCTTT. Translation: CSVERGMNTEAFF.

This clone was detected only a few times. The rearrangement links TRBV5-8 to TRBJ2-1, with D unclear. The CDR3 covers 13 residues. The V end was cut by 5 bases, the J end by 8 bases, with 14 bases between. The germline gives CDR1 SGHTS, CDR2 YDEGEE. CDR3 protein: CASRNPLRDEQFF. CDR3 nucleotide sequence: TGTGCCAGCAGGAATCCGCTTCGCGATGAGCAGTTCTTC.

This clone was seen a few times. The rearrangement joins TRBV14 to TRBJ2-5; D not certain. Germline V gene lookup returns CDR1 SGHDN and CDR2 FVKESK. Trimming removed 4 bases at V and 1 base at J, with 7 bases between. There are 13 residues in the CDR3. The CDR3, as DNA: TGTGCCAGCAGCCGCAGAGCCCAAGAGACCCAGTACTTC. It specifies CASSRRAQETQYF. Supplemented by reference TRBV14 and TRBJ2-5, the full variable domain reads EAGVTQFPSHSVIEKGQTVTLRCDPISGHDNLYWYRRVMGKEIKFLLHFVKESKQDESGMPNNRFLAERTGGTYSTLKVQPAELEDSGVYFCASSRRAQETQYFGPGTRLLVL.

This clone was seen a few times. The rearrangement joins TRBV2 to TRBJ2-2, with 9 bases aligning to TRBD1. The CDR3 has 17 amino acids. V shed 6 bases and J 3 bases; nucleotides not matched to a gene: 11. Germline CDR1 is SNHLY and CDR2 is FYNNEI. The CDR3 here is CASSEAGQGLDTGELFF. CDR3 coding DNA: TGTGCCAGCAGCGAGGCAGGACAGGGGCTCGACACCGGGGAGCTGTTTTTT.

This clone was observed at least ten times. CDR3 loop: CASSQGQGRAGANVLTF. In nucleotides, the CDR3 is TGTGCCAGCAGCCAGGGACAGGGACGAGCTGGGGCCAACGTCCTGACTTTC. The J gene is TRBJ2-6, the V gene TRBV7-9, with TRBD1 matching 9 bases. There are 17 residues in the CDR3. The V and J ends lost 5 bases and 2 bases, in that order; junction bases with no gene match: 7. Per germline, CDR1 SEHNR and CDR2 FQNEAQ (reference sequence).

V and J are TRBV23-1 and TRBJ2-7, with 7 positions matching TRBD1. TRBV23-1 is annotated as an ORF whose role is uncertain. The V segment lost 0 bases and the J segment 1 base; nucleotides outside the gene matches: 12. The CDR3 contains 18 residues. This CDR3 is CASSQSGQPKTLSYEQYF. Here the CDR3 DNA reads TGCGCCAGCAGTCAATCGGGACAGCCAAAGACCCTTTCCTACGAGCAGTACTTC.

The CDR3 loop reads CASSLGTGGSSGPPLHF. The CDR3 DNA reads TGCGCCAGCAGCTTGGGCACAGGGGGCTCCTCTGGACCACCCCTCCACTTT. V gene TRBV5-1 combines with J gene TRBJ1-6; 9 bases agree with TRBD1. CDR1 is SGHRS and CDR2 is YFSETQ in the germline V gene. CDR3 length equals 17 residues. Unmatched junction bases numbered 12, after V lost 0 bases and J lost 11 bases. Based on the CDR3 plus reference TRBV5-1 and TRBJ1-6, the full variable domain is KAGVTQTPRYLIKTRGQQVTLSCSPISGHRSVSWYQQTPGQGLQFLFEYFSETQRNKGNFPGRFSGRQFSNSRSEMNVSTLELGDSALYLCASSLGTGGSSGPPLHFGNGTRLTVT.

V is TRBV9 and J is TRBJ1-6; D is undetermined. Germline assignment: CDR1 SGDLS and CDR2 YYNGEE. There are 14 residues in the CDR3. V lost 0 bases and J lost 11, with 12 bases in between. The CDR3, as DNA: TGTGCCAGCAGCGTAGGCCCCAGCCTCCCACCCCTCCACTTT. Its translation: CASSVGPSLPPLHF.

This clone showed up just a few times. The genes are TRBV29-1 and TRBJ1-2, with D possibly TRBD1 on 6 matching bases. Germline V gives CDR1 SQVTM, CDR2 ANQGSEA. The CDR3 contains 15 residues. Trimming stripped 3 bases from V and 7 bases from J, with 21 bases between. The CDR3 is CSVDEQGYPARGYTF. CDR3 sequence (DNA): TGCAGCGTTGATGAACAGGGATATCCTGCACGTGGCTACACCTTC.

The CDR3 DNA is TGTGCCAGCTCAGAGGACGTATTACGCTACACCTTC. Amino acids: CASSEDVLRYTF. The V call is TRBV18, the J call TRBJ1-2, with unresolved D. This CDR3 comprises 12 residues. V lost 5 bases and J 9 bases, leaving 13 bases between the germline ends. Germline CDR1 KGHSH, CDR2 LQKENI.

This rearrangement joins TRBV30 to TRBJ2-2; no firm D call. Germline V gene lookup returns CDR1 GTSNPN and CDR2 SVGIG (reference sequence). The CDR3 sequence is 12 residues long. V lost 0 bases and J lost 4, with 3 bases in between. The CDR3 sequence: CAWSVTTGELFF. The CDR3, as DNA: TGTGCCTGGAGTGTTACCACCGGGGAGCTGTTTTTT.

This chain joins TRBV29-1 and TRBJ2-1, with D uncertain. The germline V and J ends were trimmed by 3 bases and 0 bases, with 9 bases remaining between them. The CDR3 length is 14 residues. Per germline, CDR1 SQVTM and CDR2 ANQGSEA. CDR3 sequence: CSVDQVSSYNEQFF. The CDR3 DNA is TGCAGCGTTGACCAAGTGAGCTCCTACAATGAGCAGTTCTTC.

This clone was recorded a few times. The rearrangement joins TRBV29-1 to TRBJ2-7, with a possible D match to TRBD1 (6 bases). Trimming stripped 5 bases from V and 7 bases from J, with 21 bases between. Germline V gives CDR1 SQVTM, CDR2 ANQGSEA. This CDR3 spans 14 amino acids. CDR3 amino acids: CSVYRDKGKSEQYF. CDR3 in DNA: TGCAGCGTTTACCGGGACAAGGGTAAAAGTGAGCAGTACTTC.

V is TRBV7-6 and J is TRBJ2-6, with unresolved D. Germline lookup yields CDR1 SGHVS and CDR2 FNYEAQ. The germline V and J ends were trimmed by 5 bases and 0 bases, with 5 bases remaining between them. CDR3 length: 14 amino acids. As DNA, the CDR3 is TGTGCCAGCAGCCCCAGCTCTGGGGCCAACGTCCTGACTTTC. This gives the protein CASSPSSGANVLTF.

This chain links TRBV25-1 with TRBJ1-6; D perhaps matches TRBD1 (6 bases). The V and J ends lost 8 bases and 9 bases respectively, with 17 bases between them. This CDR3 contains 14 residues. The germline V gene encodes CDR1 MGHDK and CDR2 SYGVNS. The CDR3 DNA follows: TGTGCCAGCGGCAGGGGATATGCTGGTTCACCCCTCCACTTT. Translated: CASGRGYAGSPLHF.

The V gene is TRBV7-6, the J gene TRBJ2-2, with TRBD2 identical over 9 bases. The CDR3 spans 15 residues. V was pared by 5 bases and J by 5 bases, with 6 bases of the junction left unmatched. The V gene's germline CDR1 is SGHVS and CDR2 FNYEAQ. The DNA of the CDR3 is TGTGCCAGCAGCACCGGGACTAGCCGGACCGGGGAGCTGTTTTTT. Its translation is CASSTGTSRTGELFF.

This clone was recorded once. CDR3 protein: CASSPLGGPEETQYF. CDR3 sequence (DNA): TGCGCCAGCAGCCCCTTGGGGGGGCCGGAGGAGACCCAGTACTTC. The J gene is TRBJ2-5, the V gene TRBV5-1; TRBD2 is a possible D gene (7 bases). V was cut by 4 bases and J by 5 bases, with 18 bases left in between. Germline assignment: CDR1 SGHRS and CDR2 YFSETQ. The CDR3 is 15 residues long. Complete variable domain (other parts from reference TRBV5-1 and TRBJ2-5): KAGVTQTPRYLIKTRGQQVTLSCSPISGHRSVSWYQQTPGQGLQFLFEYFSETQRNKGNFPGRFSGRQFSNSRSEMNVSTLELGDSALYLCASSPLGGPEETQYFGPGTRLLVL.

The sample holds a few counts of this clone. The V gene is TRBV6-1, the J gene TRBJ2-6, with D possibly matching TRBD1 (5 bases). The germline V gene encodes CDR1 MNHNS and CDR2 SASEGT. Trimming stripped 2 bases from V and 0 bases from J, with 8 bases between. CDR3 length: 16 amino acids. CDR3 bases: TGTGCCAGCAGTGAAAGGGGCAACTCTGGGGCCAACGTCCTGACTTTC. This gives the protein CASSERGNSGANVLTF.

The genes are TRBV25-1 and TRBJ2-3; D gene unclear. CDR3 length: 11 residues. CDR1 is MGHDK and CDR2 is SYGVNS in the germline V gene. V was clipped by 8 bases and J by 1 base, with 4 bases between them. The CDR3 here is CASARTDTQYF. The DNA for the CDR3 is TGTGCCAGCGCCCGCACAGATACGCAGTATTTT.

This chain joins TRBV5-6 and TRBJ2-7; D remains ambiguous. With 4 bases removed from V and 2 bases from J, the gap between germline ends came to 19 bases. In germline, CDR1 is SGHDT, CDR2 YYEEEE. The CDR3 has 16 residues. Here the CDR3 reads CASSPYLSMDPYEQYF. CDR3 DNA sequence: TGTGCCAGCAGCCCCTACCTTTCGATGGACCCCTACGAGCAGTACTTC.

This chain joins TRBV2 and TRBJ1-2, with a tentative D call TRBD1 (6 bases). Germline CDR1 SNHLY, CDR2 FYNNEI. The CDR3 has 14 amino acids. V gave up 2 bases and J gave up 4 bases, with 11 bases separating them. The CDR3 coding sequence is TGTGCCAGCAGTGAACCAAGGACAGCCTATGGCTACACCTTC. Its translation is CASSEPRTAYGYTF.

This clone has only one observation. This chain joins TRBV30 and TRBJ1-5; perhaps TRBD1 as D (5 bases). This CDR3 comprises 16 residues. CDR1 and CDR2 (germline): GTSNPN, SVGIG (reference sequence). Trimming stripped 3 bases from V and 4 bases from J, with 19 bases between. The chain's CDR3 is CAWSRGVPNSNQPQHF. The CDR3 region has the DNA TGTGCCTGGAGCCGAGGGGTGCCTAACTCTAATCAGCCCCAGCATTTT.

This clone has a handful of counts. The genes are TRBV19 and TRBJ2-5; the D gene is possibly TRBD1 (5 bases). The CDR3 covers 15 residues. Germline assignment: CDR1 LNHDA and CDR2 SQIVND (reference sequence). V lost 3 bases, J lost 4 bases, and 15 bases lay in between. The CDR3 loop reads CASSMTYDRTETQYF. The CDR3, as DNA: TGTGCCAGTAGTATGACCTACGACAGAACAGAGACCCAGTACTTC.